This TCR beta chain was sequenced during a study of cytomegalovirus exposure and HLA in healthy donors. The study's findings and limits: Productive status was seen about 90% or about 30% of the time for most TCR beta V segments in an earlier analysis.

Concerning this clone itself: What it recognizes is unknown.

The PCR contained 60 Vbeta and 13 Jbeta primers. Libraries were prepared by immunoSEQ multiplex PCR; TCRdb keeps only in-frame clonotypes and omits some of them. The sample shows approximately 50,000 clones, around 82% of them seen only once. The germline gives CDR1 MNHNS, CDR2 SASEGT. The CDR3 runs to 12 residues. V shed 5 bases and J shed 5 bases, with 10 bases lying between them. The chain uses TRBV6-1 and TRBJ2-7; no clear D. The sequenced sample consisted of PBMCs. This clonotype originated in a man in his thirties or forties in good health and CMV-seropositive. The CDR3 region has the DNA TGTGCCAGCAGTCCTCTGTCCCACGAGCAGTACTTC. This sequence encodes CASSPLSHEQYF.